The 27 T cell receptor beta chains below come from one sample, sequenced in a study of TIL therapy for anti-PD-1-resistant metastatic lung cancer. Regarding time point: pre-treatment sample, taken before nivolumab and TIL therapy. Most excised metastases sampled were pleural nodules or supraclavicular lymph nodes. This was the immunoSEQ v3 assay. Profiling relied on immunoSEQ multiplex PCR, and the TCRdb table lists in-frame clones only, not all of them. The data show about 50,000 clones, with over 65% seen just once and 5.6% held by the top ten. The sequencing used tumor tissue, collected at baseline. The receptors come from a person aged 25 to 80 with non-small cell lung cancer.

The V call is TRBV5-1, the J call TRBJ1-2; TRBD1 matches 10 bases. The CDR3 is 14 amino acids. CDR1 SGHRS and CDR2 YFSETQ come from the germline V gene. The V gene end was trimmed by 7 bases and the J gene end by 8 bases; junction bases not matched to a gene: 11. CDR3 loop: CASAKGTGDDGYTF. Here the CDR3 DNA reads TGCGCCAGCGCAAAAGGGACAGGGGACGACGGCTACACCTTC.

The chain couples TRBV13 to TRBJ1-4, with 7 bases matching TRBD1. This CDR3 is built from 15 residues. The V gene end was trimmed by 0 bases and the J gene end by 8 bases; junction bases not matched to a gene: 6. The V gene's germline CDR1 is PRHDT and CDR2 FYEKMQ (reference sequence). The CDR3 region is CASSLGIGTAEKLFF. In nucleotides, the CDR3 is TGTGCCAGCAGCTTAGGCATTGGGACAGCCGAAAAACTGTTTTTT.

This chain connects TRBV6-1 to TRBJ2-7; maybe TRBD1 (6 bases). Germline CDR1 MNHNS, CDR2 SASEGT. V was cut by 2 bases and J by 5 bases, with 16 bases left in between. The CDR3 consists of 15 residues. CDR3 loop: CASSEMTGFVDEQYF. The CDR3 DNA follows: TGTGCCAGCAGTGAAATGACAGGTTTTGTCGACGAGCAGTACTTC.

The chain links TRBV7-6 to TRBJ1-3; perhaps TRBD1 as D (5 bases). The CDR3 spans 16 residues. Germline CDR1 and CDR2: SGHVS and FNYEAQ. V dropped 5 bases and J dropped 2 bases, with 16 bases sitting between them. CDR3 loop: CASSREMGTAGNTIYF. As DNA, the CDR3 is TGTGCCAGCAGCCGAGAAATGGGGACCGCTGGAAACACCATATATTTT.

The CDR3 loop is CASTKGGLAIAYEQYF. DNA of the CDR3: TGTGCCAGCACTAAAGGAGGACTAGCGATTGCCTACGAGCAGTACTTC. The gene calls are TRBV28 and TRBJ2-7; 9 positions match TRBD2. CDR1 is MDHEN, CDR2 SYDVKM, per germline. CDR3 length: 16 amino acids. V was clipped by 7 bases and J by 2 bases; unmatched bases: 12.

The chain employs TRBV19 and TRBJ2-2; 8 positions agree with TRBD1. Trimming cost V 5 bases and J 7 bases; bases outside gene matches: 6. This CDR3 contains 14 residues. CDR1 and CDR2 from the germline V gene are LNHDA and SQIVND (reference sequence). The CDR3 region is CASSPPDRVGELFF. The CDR3 DNA follows: TGTGCCAGTAGTCCCCCGGACAGGGTCGGGGAGCTGTTTTTT.

This clone was recorded only once. The genes are TRBV5-1 and TRBJ2-7; perhaps TRBD1 as D (6 bases). Germline V gene sequence: CDR1 SGHRS, CDR2 YFSETQ. The CDR3 is made up of 13 amino acids. Trimming stripped 0 bases from V and 7 bases from J, with 11 bases between. CDR3 in DNA: TGCGCCAGCAGCTTGGCACAGGGAGATGAGCAGTACTTC. Amino acids: CASSLAQGDEQYF.

The chain carries TRBV28 and TRBJ1-2; D not certain. The germline V and J ends were trimmed by 5 bases and 5 bases, with 12 bases remaining between them. Germline CDR1 and CDR2: MDHEN and SYDVKM. CDR3 length: 13 residues. The CDR3 spells CASSILASYGYTF. For the CDR3, the DNA is TGTGCCAGCAGTATATTGGCCAGTTATGGCTACACCTTC.

The chain carries TRBV6-1 and TRBJ2-7; 7 bases line up with TRBD2. CDR3 length: 15 amino acids. Trimming removed 5 bases from V and 3 bases from J; junction bases left unmatched: 10. CDR1 and CDR2 from the germline V gene are MNHNS and SASEGT. This CDR3 reads CASSWRAGLNYEQYF. DNA for the CDR3: TGTGCCAGCAGTTGGCGAGCGGGACTAAACTACGAGCAGTACTTC.

The rearrangement joins TRBV6-4 to TRBJ1-5; D is possibly TRBD1 (6 bases). This CDR3 region has 12 residues. V lost 8 bases, J lost 7 bases, and 12 bases lay in between. Germline-derived CDR1 and CDR2 are MRHNA and SNTAGT. The chain's CDR3 is CASSSQGQPQHF. CDR3 sequence (DNA): TGTGCCAGCTCGAGCCAGGGGCAGCCCCAGCATTTT.

The V and J genes are TRBV14 and TRBJ1-1; D is unclear. CDR1 is SGHDN, CDR2 FVKESK, per germline. V was cut by 3 bases and J by 3 bases, with 5 bases left in between. This CDR3 spans 12 amino acids. The CDR3 bases are TGTGCCAGCAGCCATTGGGACACTGAAGCTTTCTTT. It is translated as CASSHWDTEAFF.

The chain's CDR3 is CASSAGLATYTEAFF. CDR3 coding DNA: TGCGCCAGCAGCGCGGGACTTGCAACGTACACTGAAGCTTTCTTT. The chain uses TRBV5-1 and TRBJ1-1, with D maybe TRBD1 (5 bases). CDR3 length: 15 residues. Trimming took off 4 bases at V and 3 bases at J, with 16 bases between the two ends. Germline values: CDR1 SGHRS, CDR2 YFSETQ. Based on the CDR3 plus reference TRBV5-1 and TRBJ1-1, the full variable domain is KAGVTQTPRYLIKTRGQQVTLSCSPISGHRSVSWYQQTPGQGLQFLFEYFSETQRNKGNFPGRFSGRQFSNSRSEMNVSTLELGDSALYLCASSAGLATYTEAFFGQGTRLTVV.

This clone was seen a few times. This rearrangement joins TRBV18 to TRBJ2-5; no clear D gene. V lost 6 bases and J 4 bases, leaving 6 bases between the germline ends. The CDR3 is 11 amino acids. The germline gives CDR1 KGHSH, CDR2 LQKENI. The CDR3 here is CASSPTETQYF. The DNA for the CDR3 is TGTGCCAGCTCCCCCACAGAGACCCAGTACTTC.

The genes are TRBV27 and TRBJ2-5; the D gene is possibly TRBD2 (6 bases). In germline, CDR1 is MNHEY, CDR2 SMNVEV (reference sequence). The CDR3 has 14 residues. V was pared by 1 base and J by 2 bases, with 8 bases between. The chain's CDR3 is CASSLLGRQETQYF. In DNA form, the CDR3 reads TGTGCCAGCAGTTTATTAGGGAGGCAAGAGACCCAGTACTTC.

The gene calls are TRBV7-2 and TRBJ2-7; D might be TRBD1 (5 bases). CDR3 size: 12 residues. Trimming shortened V by 5 bases and J by 4 bases, and 9 bases separated the two germline ends. Looked up from germline, CDR1 is SGHTA and CDR2 is FQGNSA. The CDR3 spells CASSPRTYEQYF. The CDR3 bases are TGTGCCAGCAGCCCCCGGACATACGAGCAGTACTTC.

The chain is built from TRBV2 and TRBJ2-7; a possible D gene is TRBD1 (6 bases). The CDR3 contains 13 residues. Germline values: CDR1 SNHLY, CDR2 FYNNEI. Trimming cost V 6 bases and J 6 bases, with 15 bases left between them. This CDR3 is CASSTGTIGEQYF. DNA of the CDR3: TGTGCCAGCAGCACCGGGACAATCGGCGAGCAGTACTTC.

This sequence joins TRBV7-9 and TRBJ2-5; D may be TRBD2 (5 bases). The V and J ends lost 5 bases and 5 bases respectively, with 18 bases between them. Germline V gene sequence: CDR1 SEHNR, CDR2 FQNEAQ (reference sequence). This CDR3 is built from 15 residues. This CDR3 reads CASSQRTLRAETQYF. As DNA, the CDR3 is TGTGCCAGCAGCCAGCGGACTTTACGGGCGGAGACCCAGTACTTC.

This chain links TRBV25-1 with TRBJ2-5; D might be TRBD2 (7 bases). Germline V gene sequence: CDR1 MGHDK, CDR2 SYGVNS. The CDR3 is 15 residues long. The ends were cut back, 10 bases at V and 5 bases at J, with 23 bases in the middle. CDR3 nucleotides: TGTGCCATCACCCCCCGGGGGGCTCGTATTGAGACCCAGTACTTC. Translation gives CAITPRGARIETQYF.

V gene TRBV5-1 combines with J gene TRBJ2-2, with 7 bases that match TRBD1. Germline V gives CDR1 SGHRS, CDR2 YFSETQ. The CDR3 contains 16 residues. Unmatched junction bases numbered 11, after V lost 3 bases and J lost 6 bases. CDR3 sequence: CASSSVATGLSGELFF. CDR3 nucleotide sequence: TGCGCCAGCAGCTCGGTCGCGACAGGGCTATCCGGGGAGCTGTTTTTT. Using reference TRBV5-1 and TRBJ2-2 for the parts outside the CDR3, the full variable domain is KAGVTQTPRYLIKTRGQQVTLSCSPISGHRSVSWYQQTPGQGLQFLFEYFSETQRNKGNFPGRFSGRQFSNSRSEMNVSTLELGDSALYLCASSSVATGLSGELFFGEGSRLTVL.

The V call is TRBV6-1, the J call TRBJ1-5; tentative D call: TRBD1 (6 bases). Germline V gene data show CDR1 as MNHNS and CDR2 as SASEGT. CDR3 length: 15 amino acids. V was cut by 7 bases and J by 2 bases, with 15 bases left in between. CDR3 coding DNA: TGTGCCAGCAACAACAGGGCTGATGGCAATCAGCCCCAGCATTTT. It specifies CASNNRADGNQPQHF.

The chain has TRBV30 and TRBJ1-3; D might be TRBD1 (5 bases). V was pared by 2 bases and J by 4 bases, with 9 bases between. This CDR3 is built from 13 residues. Per the germline V gene, CDR1 is GTSNPN and CDR2 is SVGIG (reference sequence). CDR3: CAWSSGLGNTIYF. The CDR3 bases are TGTGCCTGGAGTTCGGGACTGGGAAACACCATATATTTT.

The CDR3 coding sequence is TGTGCCAGCAGTGCCCGCAGGGGGCATGAGCAGTTCTTC. Amino acid sequence: CASSARRGHEQFF. This chain joins TRBV6-1 and TRBJ2-1, with TRBD1 identical over 8 bases. This CDR3 has 13 amino acids. The V segment lost 4 bases and the J segment 8 bases; nucleotides outside the gene matches: 4. Germline V gene data show CDR1 as MNHNS and CDR2 as SASEGT.

V and J are TRBV5-1 and TRBJ1-1; D is ambiguous. V was shortened by 1 base and J by 4 bases, with 8 bases between the two germline ends. The CDR3 loop spans 13 amino acids. In germline, CDR1 is SGHRS, CDR2 YFSETQ. CDR3 region: CASSLMAATEAFF. DNA of the CDR3: TGCGCCAGCAGCTTGATGGCAGCCACTGAAGCTTTCTTT.

This clone appeared once. The chain uses TRBV9 and TRBJ1-2; tentative D call: TRBD1 (6 bases). The CDR3 is 13 amino acids. Between the trimmed V and J ends, which lost 0 bases and 6 bases, there was a span of 9 bases. Germline CDR1 SGDLS, CDR2 YYNGEE. The CDR3 spells CASSVAGANGYTF. For the CDR3, the DNA is TGTGCCAGCAGCGTAGCGGGGGCCAATGGCTACACCTTC.

V is TRBV6-6 and J is TRBJ1-1; D is perhaps TRBD1 (5 bases). V was trimmed by 0 bases and J by 0 bases, leaving 8 bases between them. Looked up from germline, CDR1 is MNHNY and CDR2 is SVGAGI (reference sequence). The CDR3 extends over 15 amino acids. The CDR3 DNA sequence: TGTGCCAGCAGTTACTCATTGGGGGTGAACACTGAAGCTTTCTTT. Translating gives CASSYSLGVNTEAFF.

The chain carries TRBV29-1 and TRBJ2-3, with 9 bases that match TRBD1. CDR3 length equals 13 residues. Germline lookup yields CDR1 SQVTM and CDR2 ANQGSEA. V dropped 8 bases and J dropped 4; count of bases not matched to a gene: 7. The CDR3 sequence is CSLQGAKPDTQYF. The CDR3 DNA reads TGCAGCTTACAGGGGGCCAAGCCAGATACGCAGTATTTT.

A single count supports this clone. The chain links TRBV27 to TRBJ2-2, with D unclear. Germline-derived CDR1 and CDR2 are MNHEY and SMNVEV (reference sequence). With 10 bases removed from V and 6 bases from J, the gap between germline ends came to 15 bases. CDR3 length: 13 amino acids. The CDR3 protein is CATKLRQAGELFF. The CDR3 DNA reads TGTGCCACGAAACTCCGCCAAGCCGGGGAGCTGTTTTTT.